This TCR beta chain originates from a study of control samples from healthy donors and cancer patients. The table came from immunoSEQ multiplex PCR; TCRdb's copy has only in-frame clones and leaves some out. The profile shows fewer than 200,000 clones, over 85% of them singletons. There are a few counts of this clone. The TCR originated in a man in his thirties or forties in good health. Sequences were obtained from blood.

CDR3 loop: CASSSELRGVYEQYF. CDR3 nucleotides: TGTGCCAGCAGTTCAGAACTTCGGGGCGTCTACGAGCAGTACTTC. This chain connects TRBV27 to TRBJ2-7; D might be TRBD1 or TRBD2, each matching 5 bases. The V gene lost 4 bases and the J gene lost 3 bases, with 16 bases spanning the gap. The CDR3 covers 15 residues. Looked up from germline, CDR1 is MNHEY and CDR2 is SMNVEV (reference sequence).